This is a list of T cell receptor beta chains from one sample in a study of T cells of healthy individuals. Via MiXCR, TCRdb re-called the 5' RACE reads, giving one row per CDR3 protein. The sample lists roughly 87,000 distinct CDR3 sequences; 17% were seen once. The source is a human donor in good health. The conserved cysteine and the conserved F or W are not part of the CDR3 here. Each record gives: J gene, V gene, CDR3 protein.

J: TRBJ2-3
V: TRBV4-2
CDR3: ASSQEGGAGADTQY

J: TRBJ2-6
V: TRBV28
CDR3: ASSLGASGANVLT

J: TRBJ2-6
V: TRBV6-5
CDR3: ASRSRDSFGANVLT

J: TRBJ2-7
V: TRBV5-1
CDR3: ASSLGRDGTGFYEQY

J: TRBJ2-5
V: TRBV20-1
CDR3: SSVLRAGAIQETQY

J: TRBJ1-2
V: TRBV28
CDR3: ASSIGRGYGYT

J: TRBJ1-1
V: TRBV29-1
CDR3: SVSTGGLNTEAF

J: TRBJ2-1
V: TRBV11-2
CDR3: ATQGGAGAYNEQF

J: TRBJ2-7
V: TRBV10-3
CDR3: AISDRVAYEQY

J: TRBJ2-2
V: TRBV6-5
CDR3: ASSYVTRANTGELF

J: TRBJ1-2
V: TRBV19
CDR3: ASSPDRALNYGYT

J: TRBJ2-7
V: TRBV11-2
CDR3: ASSFGTGKPEQY

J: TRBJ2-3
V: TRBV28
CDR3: ASRRGLGTDTQY

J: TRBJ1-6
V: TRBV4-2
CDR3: ASSQGTGVSPLH

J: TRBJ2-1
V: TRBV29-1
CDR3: SVERSLGHNEQF

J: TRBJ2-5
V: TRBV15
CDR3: ATSRDLAQETQY

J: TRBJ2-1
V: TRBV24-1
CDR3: ATSYPGLAGGDEQF

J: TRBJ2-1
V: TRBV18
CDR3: ASSRTLGSPGDNEQF

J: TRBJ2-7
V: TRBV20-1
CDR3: SARRQGLDEQY

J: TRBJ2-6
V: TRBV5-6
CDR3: ASSLGLSGANVLT

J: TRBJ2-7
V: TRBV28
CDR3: ASSEEGLAGGPSHEQY

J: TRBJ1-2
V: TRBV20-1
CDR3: SASGGANYGYT

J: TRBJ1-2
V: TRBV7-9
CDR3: ASSLGQEDGYT

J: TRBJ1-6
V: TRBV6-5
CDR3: ASSYSLEGYSPLH

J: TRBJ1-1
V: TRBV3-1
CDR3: ASSQWDRETEAF

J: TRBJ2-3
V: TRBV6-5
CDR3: ASSYGGFIGGQADTQY

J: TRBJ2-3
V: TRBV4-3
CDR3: ASSRLAESTDTQY

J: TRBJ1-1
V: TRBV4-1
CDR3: ASSPGGAVIQVTEAF

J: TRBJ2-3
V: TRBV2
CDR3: ASSPDRGRDTQY

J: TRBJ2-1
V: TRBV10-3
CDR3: AISGGGTQHNEQF

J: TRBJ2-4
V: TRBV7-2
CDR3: ASSSSGAKNIQY

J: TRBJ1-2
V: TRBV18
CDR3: ASSPPGGLYGYT

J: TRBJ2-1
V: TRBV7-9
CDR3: ASSTTGQGRSKGF

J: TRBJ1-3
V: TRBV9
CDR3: ASSVDISSGNTIY

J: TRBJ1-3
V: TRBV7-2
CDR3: ASSYREHSGNTIY

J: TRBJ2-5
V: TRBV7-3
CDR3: ASSLIAPPGETQY

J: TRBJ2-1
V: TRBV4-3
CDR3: ASSQDASGMMYEQF

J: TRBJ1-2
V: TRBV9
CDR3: ASSVDGNYGYT

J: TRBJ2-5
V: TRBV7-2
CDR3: ASSSIGGGTQY

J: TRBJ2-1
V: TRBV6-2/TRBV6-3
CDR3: ASTTRGFGYNEQF